Below, 23 T cell receptor beta chains from the same sample are listed, as sequenced in a study of radiotherapy plus CTLA-4 blockade in lung cancer. Some clones are missing from TCRdb's copy, which holds only in-frame ones; the method was immunoSEQ multiplex PCR. Counted here are 20,000 or so clones, roughly 82% occurring once; the ten biggest clones make up less than 25%. The sequencing here drew on peripheral blood, taken from a patient treated with radiotherapy plus ipilimumab. These TCRs come from a human donor with non-small cell lung cancer whose response to radiotherapy plus ipilimumab could not be evaluated.

The CDR3 region is CASSFGTRVENEQFF. CDR3 nucleotide sequence: TGTGCCAGCAGCTTCGGGACAAGGGTGGAGAATGAGCAGTTCTTC. The gene calls are TRBV5-4 and TRBJ2-1, with D perhaps TRBD1 (6 bases). The CDR3 contains 15 residues. Germline lookup yields CDR1 SGHNT and CDR2 YYREEE (reference sequence). V lost 2 bases, J lost 7 bases, and 16 bases lay in between.

This chain uses TRBV5-6 with TRBJ2-1; 9 bases map to TRBD2. Germline V gene data show CDR1 as SGHDT and CDR2 as YYEEEE. CDR3 length: 16 amino acids. J lost 8 bases, V lost 1 base, and 10 bases had no gene match. CDR3 sequence reads: CASSLLRREGGDEQFF. As DNA, the CDR3 is TGTGCCAGCAGCTTGTTGCGGCGGGAGGGTGGTGATGAGCAGTTCTTC.

This clone appeared a single time. This chain links TRBV28 with TRBJ2-7; the D is unclear. Germline values: CDR1 MDHEN, CDR2 SYDVKM. The V gene lost 6 bases and the J gene lost 2 bases, with 14 bases spanning the gap. The CDR3 contains 14 residues. The CDR3 reads CASRISGSAYEQYF. The CDR3 DNA reads as TGTGCCAGCAGGATCTCAGGTTCAGCCTACGAGCAGTACTTC.

The V gene is TRBV7-3, the J gene TRBJ2-3; D is perhaps TRBD1 (6 bases). CDR1 is SGHTA, CDR2 FQGTGA, per germline. The CDR3 spans 14 residues. Trimming stripped 5 bases from V and 1 base from J, with 10 bases between. The CDR3 bases are TGTGCCAGCAGCCGAGGGGGTCGCACAGATACGCAGTATTTT. Its protein is CASSRGGRTDTQYF.

The rearrangement links TRBV18 to TRBJ1-5; D remains ambiguous. Looked up from germline, CDR1 is KGHSH and CDR2 is LQKENI. Deletions cut 2 bases from V and 2 bases from J, with 4 bases between. The CDR3 contains 13 residues. In DNA, the CDR3 is TGTGCCAGCTCACCATCCGGCAATCAGCCCCAGCATTTT. Translating gives CASSPSGNQPQHF.

This sequence joins TRBV7-6 and TRBJ1-4; the match to TRBD1 covers 9 bases. V lost 1 base to trimming and J lost 8 bases; unmatched junction nucleotides: 8. In germline, CDR1 is SGHVS, CDR2 FNYEAQ. The CDR3 contains 16 residues. The CDR3 DNA reads as TGTGCCAGCAGCTTAGGAGCTGACAGGGGGGGAGAAAAACTGTTTTTT. Amino acid sequence: CASSLGADRGGEKLFF.

This clone is a singleton in its sample. The rearrangement uses TRBV2 and TRBJ1-1; TRBD1 is a possible D gene (6 bases). CDR3 size: 14 residues. Germline CDR1 is SNHLY and CDR2 is FYNNEI. V gave up 2 bases and J gave up 5 bases, with 12 bases separating them. The CDR3 region is CASSERGTTTEAFF. As DNA, the CDR3 is TGTGCCAGCAGTGAAAGGGGGACTACTACTGAAGCTTTCTTT.

The rearrangement joins TRBV6-6 to TRBJ2-7, with unresolved D. V lost 6 bases and J lost 4, with 7 bases in between. This CDR3 comprises 11 residues. The V gene's germline CDR1 is MNHNY and CDR2 SVGAGI (reference sequence). The CDR3 loop reads CASSLGYEQYF. CDR3 DNA: TGTGCCAGCAGCCTCGGGTACGAGCAGTACTTC.

This sequence joins TRBV10-1 and TRBJ2-2; D perhaps matches TRBD1 (6 bases). Germline lookup yields CDR1 WNHNN and CDR2 SYGVQD (reference sequence). The CDR3 sequence is 16 residues long. Trimming shortened V by 1 base and J by 6 bases, and 15 bases separated the two germline ends. Here the CDR3 DNA reads TGCGCCAGCAGTGAGTACAGGGAGATGGGCGCCGGGGAGCTGTTTTTT. Translation gives CASSEYREMGAGELFF.

This chain joins TRBV5-5 and TRBJ2-6; D may be TRBD1 (6 bases). Trimming shortened V by 2 bases and J by 0 bases, and 18 bases separated the two germline ends. The CDR3 covers 19 residues. The germline CDR1 and CDR2 sequences are SGHKS and YYEKEE (reference sequence). The CDR3, as DNA: TGTGCCAGCAGCTTAGGGCGACAGGTCGGAGTCTCTGGGGCCAACGTCCTGACTTTC. Its protein is CASSLGRQVGVSGANVLTF.

The CDR3 coding sequence is TGTGCCAGCGGGAGCAGTAACTATGGCTACACCTTC. Its protein product is CASGSSNYGYTF. The chain carries TRBV2 and TRBJ1-2; no reliable D call. The germline CDR1 and CDR2 sequences are SNHLY and FYNNEI. V was trimmed by 8 bases and J by 1 base, leaving 8 bases between them. This CDR3 region has 12 residues.

The chain recombines TRBV2 with TRBJ2-3; TRBD1 might be the D (6 bases). Germline CDR1 and CDR2: SNHLY and FYNNEI. V shed 10 bases and J shed 10 bases, with 18 bases lying between them. The CDR3 loop spans 12 amino acids. The CDR3 DNA follows: TGTGCCACCTCGGACACAGGGCTCTCGCAGTATTTT. Its protein is CATSDTGLSQYF. The full variable domain, its missing parts supplied by reference TRBV2 and TRBJ2-3, is EPEVTQTPSHQVTQMGQEVILRCVPISNHLYFYWYRQILGQKVEFLVSFYNNEISEKSEIFDDQFSVERPDGSNFTLKIRSTKLEDSAMYFCATSDTGLSQYFGPGTRLTVL.

The CDR3 DNA sequence: TGTGCCAAGGCAGGGGATACAGCCCCGGGTGGCTACACCTTC. This sequence encodes CAKAGDTAPGGYTF. This chain joins TRBV7-2 and TRBJ1-2, with a tentative D call TRBD1 (6 bases). Germline-derived CDR1 and CDR2 are SGHTA and FQGNSA. The V gene lost 10 bases and the J gene lost 7 bases, with 22 bases spanning the gap. The CDR3 covers 14 residues.

In this sample, this clone turned up a few times. The J gene is TRBJ1-3, the V gene TRBV6-1; D uncertain. Per germline, CDR1 MNHNS and CDR2 SASEGT. Trimming took 4 bases from V and 0 from J, leaving 10 bases between them. CDR3 size: 15 residues. The CDR3 region is CASSVGSSSGNTIYF. The CDR3 coding sequence is TGTGCCAGCAGTGTGGGCAGTTCCTCTGGAAACACCATATATTTT.

The J gene is TRBJ1-5, the V gene TRBV9, with TRBD1 as a possible D gene (5 bases). The CDR3 contains 13 residues. V was cut by 4 bases and J by 3 bases, with 8 bases left in between. The germline V gene has CDR1 SGDLS and CDR2 YYNGEE. The CDR3 region has the DNA TGTGCCAGCAGCACCAGGGACAATCAGCCCCAGCATTTT. Amino acids: CASSTRDNQPQHF.

As DNA, the CDR3 is TGCGCCAGCAGCCCCGGGACTAGCACAGATACGCAGTATTTT. Translating it yields CASSPGTSTDTQYF. The chain uses TRBV5-1 and TRBJ2-3; D perhaps matches TRBD2 (6 bases). The V and J ends lost 4 bases and 0 bases respectively, with 9 bases between them. In germline, CDR1 is SGHRS, CDR2 YFSETQ. CDR3 length: 14 amino acids.

The chain carries TRBV28 and TRBJ2-1, with 7 bases lining up with TRBD1. Germline V gene lookup returns CDR1 MDHEN and CDR2 SYDVKM. The J segment lost 9 bases and the V segment lost 6 bases, leaving 5 bases of the junction unmatched. The CDR3 covers 12 residues. CDR3 nucleotide sequence: TGTGCCAGCAGCCGGACAGGTCTTGAGCAGTTCTTC. It yields the protein CASSRTGLEQFF.

The chain recombines TRBV6-1 with TRBJ2-5; 9 bases map to TRBD1. J gave up 11 bases and V 6 bases, and 7 bases lay outside the gene matches. Germline values: CDR1 MNHNS, CDR2 SASEGT. The CDR3 is 12 amino acids. The CDR3 region has the DNA TGTGCCAGCAGCCGGGACAGGGTGTCTCAGTACTTC. Its translation is CASSRDRVSQYF.

This sequence joins TRBV23-1 and TRBJ2-7; TRBD1 agrees at 7 bases. TRBV23-1 belongs to the ORF category, with a function that is uncertain. The CDR3 is made up of 14 amino acids. Trimming cost V 7 bases and J 2 bases; bases outside gene matches: 8. CDR3 in DNA: TGCGCCAGCAATGGAGAGGGGGCGGCCTACGAGCAGTACTTC. Its protein product is CASNGEGAAYEQYF.

The chain joins TRBV7-9 to TRBJ2-1, with D possibly being TRBD1 (6 bases). V was clipped by 4 bases and J by 2 bases, with 12 bases between them. This CDR3 has 15 residues. The germline V gene encodes CDR1 SEHNR and CDR2 FQNEAQ (reference sequence). CDR3 in amino acids: CASSSPRGPYNEQFF. The CDR3 nucleotides read TGTGCCAGCAGCTCACCCAGGGGCCCCTACAATGAGCAGTTCTTC.

This clone was observed a single time. The chain recombines TRBV18 with TRBJ2-6; tentatively, D is TRBD2 (6 bases). The CDR3 spans 16 residues. The V end was cut by 3 bases, the J end by 1 base, with 10 bases between. Germline V lookup: CDR1 KGHSH, CDR2 LQKENI. CDR3 sequence reads: CASSPRDRSGANVLTF. Written as DNA, the CDR3 is TGTGCCAGCTCACCGCGGGATCGATCTGGGGCCAACGTCCTGACTTTC.

This rearrangement joins TRBV11-2 to TRBJ1-2, with TRBD1 matching 7 bases. This CDR3 has 13 amino acids. Germline V gene data show CDR1 as SGHAT and CDR2 as FQNNGV. J lost 8 bases, V lost 0 bases, and 3 bases had no gene match. The CDR3 nucleotides are TGTGCCAGCAGCTTAGACAGACAGGGCGGCTACACCTTC. Translation gives CASSLDRQGGYTF.

The J gene is TRBJ2-3, the V gene TRBV6-1; a possible D gene is TRBD2 (5 bases). Per germline, CDR1 MNHNS and CDR2 SASEGT. This CDR3 has 14 residues. Trimming removed 7 bases at V and 8 bases at J, with 19 bases between. The chain's CDR3 is CASTIPSLYPTQYF. The CDR3 DNA reads TGTGCCAGCACCATACCTAGCCTATACCCTACGCAGTATTTT.